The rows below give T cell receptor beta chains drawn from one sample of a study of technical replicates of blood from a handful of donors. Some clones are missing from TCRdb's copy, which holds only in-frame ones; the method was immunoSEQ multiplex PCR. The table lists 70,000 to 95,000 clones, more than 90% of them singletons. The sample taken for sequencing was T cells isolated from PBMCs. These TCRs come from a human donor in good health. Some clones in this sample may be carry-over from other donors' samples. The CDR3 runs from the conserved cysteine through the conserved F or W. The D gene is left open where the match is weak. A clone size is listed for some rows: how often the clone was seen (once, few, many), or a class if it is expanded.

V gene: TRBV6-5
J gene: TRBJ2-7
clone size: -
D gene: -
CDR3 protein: CASSYSQLTRNEQYF
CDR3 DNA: TGTGCCAGCAGTTACTCCCAGCTGACTAGGAACGAGCAGTACTTC

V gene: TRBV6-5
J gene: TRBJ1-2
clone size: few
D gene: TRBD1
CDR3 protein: CASRPRGDYGYTF
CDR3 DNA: TGTGCCAGCAGACCCAGGGGGGACTATGGCTACACCTTC

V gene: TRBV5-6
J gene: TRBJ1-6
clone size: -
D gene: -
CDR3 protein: CASSLGGNNSPLHF
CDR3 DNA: TGTGCCAGCAGCTTGGGAGGGAATAATTCACCCCTCCACTTT

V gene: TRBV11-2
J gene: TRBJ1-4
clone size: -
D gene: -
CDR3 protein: CASSFSRSTNEKLFF
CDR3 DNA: TGTGCCAGCAGCTTTTCGCGGTCAACTAATGAAAAACTGTTTTTT

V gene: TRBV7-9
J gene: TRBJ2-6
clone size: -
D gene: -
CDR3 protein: CASIHQANVLTF
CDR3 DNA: TGTGCCAGCATCCATCAGGCCAACGTCCTGACTTTC

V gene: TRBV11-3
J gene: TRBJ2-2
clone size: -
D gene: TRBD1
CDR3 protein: CASSSILGTVYTGELFF
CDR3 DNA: TGTGCCAGCAGCTCGATCCTTGGGACAGTCTACACCGGGGAGCTGTTTTTT

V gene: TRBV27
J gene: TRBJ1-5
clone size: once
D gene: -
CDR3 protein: CASSLSKAGRNQPQHF
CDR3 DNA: TGTGCCAGCAGTTTATCGAAGGCAGGGAGGAATCAGCCCCAGCATTTT

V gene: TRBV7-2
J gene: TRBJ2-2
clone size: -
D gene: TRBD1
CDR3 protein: CASSLTHGQGFTGELFF
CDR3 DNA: TGTGCCAGCAGCTTAACTCATGGACAGGGATTCACCGGGGAGCTGTTTTTT

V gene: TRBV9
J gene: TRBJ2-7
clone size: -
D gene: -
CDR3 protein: CASSKTMSSYEQYF
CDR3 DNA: TGTGCCAGCAGCAAGACTATGAGCTCCTACGAGCAGTACTTC

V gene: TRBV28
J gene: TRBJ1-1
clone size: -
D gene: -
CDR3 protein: CASSWAMNTEAFF
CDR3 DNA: TGTGCCAGCAGTTGGGCGATGAACACTGAAGCTTTCTTT

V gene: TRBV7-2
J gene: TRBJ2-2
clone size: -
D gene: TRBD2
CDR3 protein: CASGVAGIGELFF
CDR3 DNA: TGTGCCAGCGGAGTAGCGGGAATCGGGGAGCTGTTTTTT

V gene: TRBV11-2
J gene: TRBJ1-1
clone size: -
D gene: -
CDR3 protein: CASSPRQVMETEAFF
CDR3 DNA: TGTGCCAGCAGCCCCCGCCAGGTCATGGAAACTGAAGCTTTCTTT

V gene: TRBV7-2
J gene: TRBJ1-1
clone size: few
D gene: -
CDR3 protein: CASSPMSVNTEAFF
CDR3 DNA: TGTGCCAGCAGCCCGATGAGTGTGAACACTGAAGCTTTCTTT

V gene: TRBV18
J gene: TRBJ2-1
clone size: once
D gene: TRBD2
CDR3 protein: CASFQGTRYNEQFF
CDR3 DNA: TGTGCCAGCTTCCAGGGGACTAGGTACAATGAGCAGTTCTTC

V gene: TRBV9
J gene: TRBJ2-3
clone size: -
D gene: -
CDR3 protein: CASSVAILDTQYF
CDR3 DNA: TGTGCCAGCAGCGTAGCTATCCTAGATACGCAGTATTTT

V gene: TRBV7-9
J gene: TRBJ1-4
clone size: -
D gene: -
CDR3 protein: CASSLSTVEEKLFF
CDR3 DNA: TGTGCCAGCAGCCTGAGCACAGTCGAGGAAAAACTGTTTTTT

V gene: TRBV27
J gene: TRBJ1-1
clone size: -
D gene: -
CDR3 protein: CASIAGYNTEAFF
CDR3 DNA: TGTGCCAGCATTGCAGGATATAACACTGAAGCTTTCTTT

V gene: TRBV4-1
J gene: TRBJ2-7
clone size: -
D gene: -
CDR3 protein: CASSQEEERVGNYEQYF
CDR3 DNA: TGCGCCAGCAGCCAAGAGGAGGAGAGGGTGGGAAACTACGAGCAGTACTTC

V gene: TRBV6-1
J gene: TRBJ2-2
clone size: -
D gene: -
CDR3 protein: CASSGGTIFTGELFF
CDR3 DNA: TGTGCCAGCAGTGGGGGGACAATTTTTACCGGGGAGCTGTTTTTT

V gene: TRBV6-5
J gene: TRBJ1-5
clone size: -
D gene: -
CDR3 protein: CASTNTAGNQPQHF
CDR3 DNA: TGTGCCAGCACCAATACCGCAGGGAATCAGCCCCAGCATTTT

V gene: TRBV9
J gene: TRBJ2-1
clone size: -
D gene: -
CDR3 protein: CASSVVYQGNEQFF
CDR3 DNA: TGTGCCAGCAGCGTAGTGTACCAGGGGAATGAGCAGTTCTTC